Following are 9 T cell receptor beta chains from one sample sequenced in a study of CD8 T cells in ankylosing spondylitis. TCRdb re-analysed the 5' RACE reads in MiXCR, keeping a single row per CDR3 protein. The data hold approximately 150,000 distinct CDR3 sequences, with more than 40% observed a single time. Material for sequencing was synovial fluid, either unsorted or a sorted T cell fraction (not recorded which). These receptors all stem from a male donor with ankylosing spondylitis.

This clonotype was counted only a few times. The V call is TRBV7-9, the J call TRBJ1-3, with D possibly TRBD1 on 5 matching bases. The CDR3 extends over 16 amino acids. Trimming shortened V by 5 bases and J by 2 bases, and 16 bases separated the two germline ends. Per the germline V gene, CDR1 is SEHNR and CDR2 is FQNEAQ (reference sequence). CDR3 nucleotides: TGTGCCAGCAGCCTAGGGGCAACGGGGGCTGGAAACACCATATATTTT. Translation gives CASSLGATGAGNTIYF.

This clonotype was recorded only once. The chain carries TRBV4-1 and TRBJ1-1; D remains unclear. This CDR3 comprises 15 residues. Germline CDR1 is MGHRA and CDR2 is YSYEKL. Trimming cost V 1 base and J 0 bases, with 9 bases left between them. This CDR3 is CASSQVWHLNTEAFF. The DNA of the CDR3 is TGCGCCAGCAGCCAAGTGTGGCATCTGAACACTGAAGCTTTCTTT.

V gene TRBV6-1 combines with J gene TRBJ1-1; 7 nucleotides align to TRBD1. Losses at the gene ends were 3 bases for V and 4 bases for J; bases not matched to a gene: 5. Germline CDR1 is MNHNS and CDR2 is SASEGT. The CDR3 contains 14 residues. CDR3 region: CASSDGQEATEAFF. The CDR3 nucleotides read TGTGCCAGCAGTGACGGACAGGAAGCCACTGAAGCTTTCTTT.

The chain uses TRBV27 and TRBJ2-3, with 8 positions matching TRBD1. The CDR3 sequence is 16 residues long. V was pared by 2 bases and J by 1 base, with 5 bases of the junction left unmatched. Germline lookup yields CDR1 MNHEY and CDR2 SMNVEV (reference sequence). CDR3 in amino acids: CASSLVPGQGTDTQYF. CDR3 nucleotide sequence: TGTGCCAGCAGTTTAGTCCCGGGACAGGGCACAGATACGCAGTATTTT.

This clonotype was picked up a small number of times. This chain joins TRBV12-3 or TRBV12-4 and TRBJ2-5; possibly TRBD1 or TRBD2 for D (5 bases each). The germline V and J ends were trimmed by 1 base and 4 bases, with 7 bases remaining between them. The CDR3 extends over 13 amino acids. The CDR3 coding sequence is TGTGCCAGCAGTTTAGTGGGGGTAGAGACCCAGTACTTC. It specifies CASSLVGVETQYF.

The genes are TRBV5-1 and TRBJ2-2; the D is unclear. Germline V lookup: CDR1 SGHRS, CDR2 YFSETQ. V gave up 0 bases and J gave up 4 bases, with 7 bases separating them. This CDR3 has 14 residues. CDR3 DNA: TGCGCCAGCAGCTTGGAGGCCGTCACCGGGGAGCTGTTTTTT. Amino acids: CASSLEAVTGELFF.

J is TRBJ2-2 and V is TRBV27; D might be TRBD2 (5 bases). Trimming cost V 7 bases and J 3 bases, with 21 bases left between them. Germline assignment: CDR1 MNHEY and CDR2 SMNVEV (reference sequence). CDR3 size: 17 residues. Written as DNA, the CDR3 is TGTGCCAGCATCGCGTTGGCCCCGGGATTCGACACCGGGGAGCTGTTTTTT. Translated, it gives CASIALAPGFDTGELFF.

The chain links TRBV5-5 to TRBJ2-2; 7 bases align to TRBD2. The V segment lost 6 bases and the J segment 2 bases; nucleotides outside the gene matches: 7. The germline CDR1 and CDR2 sequences are SGHKS and YYEKEE (reference sequence). This CDR3 has 15 residues. Here the CDR3 reads CASTLAIINTGELFF. CDR3 nucleotide sequence: TGTGCCAGCACACTAGCGATTATTAACACCGGGGAGCTGTTTTTT.

The CDR3 loop is CATTHSGGQPQHF. The CDR3 nucleotides are TGTGCCACCACGCACTCGGGGGGTCAGCCCCAGCATTTT. The chain employs TRBV10-3 and TRBJ1-5; D perhaps matches TRBD1 (5 bases). Germline CDR1 reads ENHRY; CDR2 reads SYGVKD. This CDR3 has 13 amino acids. The ends were cut back, 10 bases at V and 6 bases at J, with 16 bases in the middle.